This TCR beta chain originates from a study of cytomegalovirus exposure and HLA in healthy donors. Study-level points and caveats: A list of about 160 TCR beta chains associated with cytomegalovirus was given. At a 0.05 false discovery rate, a later analysis found approximately 17,000 TCR beta sequences to be associated with HLA alleles.

Amplification used 60 Vbeta primers and 13 Jbeta primers. Profiling relied on immunoSEQ multiplex PCR, and the TCRdb table lists in-frame clones only, not all of them. The data contain around 180,000 clones, approximately 88% of them singletons. A remark on this clone: The antigen remains unidentified.

V was pared by 6 bases and J by 6 bases, with 3 bases of the junction left unmatched. CDR1 is LNHDA and CDR2 is SQIVND in the germline V gene (reference sequence). The CDR3 loop spans 13 amino acids. Sequenced input: PBMCs. The origin of this receptor is a boy between 2 and 10 years old in good health and CMV-seronegative. The chain couples TRBV19 to TRBJ2-1; 9 bases are a match to TRBD1. The CDR3 DNA sequence: TGTGCCAGTAGGGGGACAGGGAGCAATGAGCAGTTCTTC. This sequence encodes CASRGTGSNEQFF.